The 5 T cell receptor beta chains given below trace back to one sample, sequenced in a study of T cell repertoires in cytomegalovirus infection. TCRdb re-analysed the reads in MiXCR, keeping a single row per CDR3 protein. The sample has 450,000 to 550,000 distinct CDR3 sequences, 16% seen once. Sequences were obtained from CD8+ T cells from PBMCs. The source is a human donor in good health (CMV status not recorded). Some clones in this sample may be carry-over from other donors' samples.

This clonotype was seen a handful of times. The chain links TRBV6-5 to TRBJ1-1, with D unclear. This CDR3 spans 14 amino acids. Per germline, CDR1 MNHEY and CDR2 SVGAGI. V lost 2 bases to trimming and J lost 5 bases, with 12 bases between them. CDR3 region: CASSYGRTRTEAFF. The CDR3, as DNA: TGTGCCAGCAGTTACGGCAGGACGAGGACTGAAGCTTTCTTT.

The chain is built from TRBV12-5 and TRBJ1-2; unclear D gene. Germline V gene lookup returns CDR1 LGHNT and CDR2 FRNRAP. This CDR3 comprises 14 residues. V was pared by 7 bases and J by 4 bases, with 16 bases between. The CDR3 DNA reads TGTGCTAGTGCCCCCCCCGGGGAGACCTATGGCTACACCTTC. Its protein product is CASAPPGETYGYTF.

This clonotype was counted between two and nine times. This chain connects TRBV10-3 to TRBJ2-1; 8 nucleotides align to TRBD2. Unmatched junction bases numbered 7, after V lost 7 bases and J lost 8 bases. Germline V gives CDR1 ENHRY, CDR2 SYGVKD. This CDR3 contains 13 residues. CDR3 DNA sequence: TGTGCCATCACGAGCGGGAGCGATTATGAGCAGTTCTTC. The encoded protein is CAITSGSDYEQFF.

This sequence joins TRBV20-1 and TRBJ2-4, with 7 bases matching TRBD2. J was trimmed by 8 bases and V by 3 bases; bases with no gene match: 7. This CDR3 comprises 13 residues. CDR1 and CDR2 from the germline V gene are DFQATT and SNEGSKA (reference sequence). For the CDR3, the DNA is TGCAGTGCTAGTTTCGGGAGCGGGGACATTCAGTACTTC. It translates to CSASFGSGDIQYF.

This clonotype was seen a few times. The rearrangement links TRBV6-6 to TRBJ1-1; no firm D call. From germline, CDR1 is MNHNY and CDR2 SVGAGI (reference sequence). The CDR3 spans 14 residues. The V end was cut by 2 bases, the J end by 6 bases, with 13 bases between. The CDR3 region has the DNA TGTGCCAGCAGTTACGGGAAAAACCAGGCTGAAGCTTTCTTT. Amino acids: CASSYGKNQAEAFF.